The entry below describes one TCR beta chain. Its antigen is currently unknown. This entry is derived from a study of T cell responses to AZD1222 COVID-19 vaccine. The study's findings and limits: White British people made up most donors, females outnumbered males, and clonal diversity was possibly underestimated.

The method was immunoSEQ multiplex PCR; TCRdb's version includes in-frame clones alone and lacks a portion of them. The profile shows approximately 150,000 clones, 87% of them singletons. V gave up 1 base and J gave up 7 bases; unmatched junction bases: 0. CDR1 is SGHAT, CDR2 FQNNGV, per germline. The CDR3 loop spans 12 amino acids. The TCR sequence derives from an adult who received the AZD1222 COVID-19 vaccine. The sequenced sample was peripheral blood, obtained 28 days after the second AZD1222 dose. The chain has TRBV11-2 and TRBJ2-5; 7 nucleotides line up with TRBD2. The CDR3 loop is CASSLVAGTQYF. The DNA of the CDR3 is TGTGCCAGCAGCTTAGTAGCGGGGACCCAGTACTTC.